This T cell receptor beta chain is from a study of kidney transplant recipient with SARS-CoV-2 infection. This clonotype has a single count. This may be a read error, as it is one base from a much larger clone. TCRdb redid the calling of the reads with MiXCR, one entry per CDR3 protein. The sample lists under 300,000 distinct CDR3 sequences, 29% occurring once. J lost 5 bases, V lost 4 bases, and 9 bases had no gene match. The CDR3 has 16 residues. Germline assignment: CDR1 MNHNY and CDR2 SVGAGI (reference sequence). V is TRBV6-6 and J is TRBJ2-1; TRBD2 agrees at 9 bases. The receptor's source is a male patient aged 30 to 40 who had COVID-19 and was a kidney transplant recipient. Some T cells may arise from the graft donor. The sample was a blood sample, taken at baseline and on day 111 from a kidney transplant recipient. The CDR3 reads CASSCSGGGGHNEQFF. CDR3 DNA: TGTGCCAGCAGTTGCTCGGGCGGGGGGGGACACAATGAGCAGTTCTTC.